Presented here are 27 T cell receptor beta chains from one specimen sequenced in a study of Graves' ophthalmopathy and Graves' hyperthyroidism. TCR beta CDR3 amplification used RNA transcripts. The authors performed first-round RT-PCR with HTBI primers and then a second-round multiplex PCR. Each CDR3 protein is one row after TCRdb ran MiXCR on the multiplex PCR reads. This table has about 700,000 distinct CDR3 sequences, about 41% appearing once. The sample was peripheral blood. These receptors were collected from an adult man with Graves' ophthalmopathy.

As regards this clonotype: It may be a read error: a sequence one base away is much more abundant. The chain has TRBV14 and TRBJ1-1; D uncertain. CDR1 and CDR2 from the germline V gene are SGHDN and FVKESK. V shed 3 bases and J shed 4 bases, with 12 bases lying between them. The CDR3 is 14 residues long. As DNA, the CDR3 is TGTGCCAGCAGCCAGGCCCCAGTGATCACTGAAGCTTTCTTT. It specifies CASSQAPVITEAFF.

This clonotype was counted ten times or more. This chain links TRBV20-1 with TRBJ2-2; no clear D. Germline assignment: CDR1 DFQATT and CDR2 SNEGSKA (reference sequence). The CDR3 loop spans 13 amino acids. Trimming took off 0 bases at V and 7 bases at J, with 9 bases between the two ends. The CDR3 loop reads CSARDRLDGELFF. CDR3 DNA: TGCAGTGCTAGAGATCGGCTGGACGGGGAGCTGTTTTTT.

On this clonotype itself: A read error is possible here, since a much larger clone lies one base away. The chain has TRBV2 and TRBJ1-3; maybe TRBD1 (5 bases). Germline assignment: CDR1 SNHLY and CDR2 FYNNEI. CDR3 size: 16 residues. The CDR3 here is CASSGLPGPHGNTIHF. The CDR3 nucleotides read TGTGCCAGCAGTGGACTCCCGGGACCTCATGGAAACACCATACATTTT. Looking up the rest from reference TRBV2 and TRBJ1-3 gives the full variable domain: EPEVTQTPSHQVTQMGQEVILRCVPISNHLYFYWYRQILGQKVEFLVSFYNNEISEKSEIFDDQFSVERPDGSNFTLKIRSTKLEDSAMYFCASSGLPGPHGNTIHFGEGSWLTVV.

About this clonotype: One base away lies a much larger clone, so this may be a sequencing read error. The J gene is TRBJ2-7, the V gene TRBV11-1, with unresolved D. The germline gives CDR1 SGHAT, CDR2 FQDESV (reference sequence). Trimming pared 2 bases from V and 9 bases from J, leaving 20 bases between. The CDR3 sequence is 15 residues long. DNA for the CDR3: TGTGCCAGCAGCTTAAGTACAGCATCGAGGTCTAGGCAGTACTTC. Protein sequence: CASSLSTASRSRQYF.

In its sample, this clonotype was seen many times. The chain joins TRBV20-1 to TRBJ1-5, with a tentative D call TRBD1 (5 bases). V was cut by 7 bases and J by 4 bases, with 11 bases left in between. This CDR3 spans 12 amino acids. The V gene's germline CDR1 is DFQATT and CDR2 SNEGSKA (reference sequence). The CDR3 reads CSGAEGNQPQHF. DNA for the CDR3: TGCAGTGGCGCGGAGGGGAATCAGCCCCAGCATTTT.

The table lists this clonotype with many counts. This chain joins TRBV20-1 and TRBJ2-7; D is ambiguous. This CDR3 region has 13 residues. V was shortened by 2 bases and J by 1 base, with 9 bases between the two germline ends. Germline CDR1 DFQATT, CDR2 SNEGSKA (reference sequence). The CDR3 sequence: CSARQPSSYEQYF. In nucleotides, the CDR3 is TGCAGTGCTAGACAGCCATCTTCCTACGAGCAGTACTTC.

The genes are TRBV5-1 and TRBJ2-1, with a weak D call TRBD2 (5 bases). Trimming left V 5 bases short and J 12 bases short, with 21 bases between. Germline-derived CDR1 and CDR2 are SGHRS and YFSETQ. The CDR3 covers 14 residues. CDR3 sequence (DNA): TGCGCCAGCAGGAGCGGAGCCAGCACAGATACGCAGTTCTTC. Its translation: CASRSGASTDTQFF.

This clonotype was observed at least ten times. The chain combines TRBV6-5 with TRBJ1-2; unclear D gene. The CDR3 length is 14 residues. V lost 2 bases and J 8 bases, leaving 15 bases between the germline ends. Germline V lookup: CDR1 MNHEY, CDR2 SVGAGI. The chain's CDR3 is CASSYNGVEGGYTF. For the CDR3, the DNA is TGTGCCAGCAGTTACAACGGGGTCGAGGGAGGCTACACCTTC.

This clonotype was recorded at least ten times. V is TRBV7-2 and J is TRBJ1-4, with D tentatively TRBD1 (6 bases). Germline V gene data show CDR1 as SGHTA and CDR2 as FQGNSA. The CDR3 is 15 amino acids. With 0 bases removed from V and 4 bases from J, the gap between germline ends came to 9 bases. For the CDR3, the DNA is TGTGCCAGCAGCTTAGCAGGGGGTTTTAATGAAAAACTGTTTTTT. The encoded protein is CASSLAGGFNEKLFF.

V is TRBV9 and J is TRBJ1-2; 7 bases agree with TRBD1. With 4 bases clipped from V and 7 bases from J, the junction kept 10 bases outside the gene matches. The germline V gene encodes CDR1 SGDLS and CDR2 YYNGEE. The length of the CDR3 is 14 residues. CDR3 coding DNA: TGTGCCAGCAGCCCAGGGGGGGCTGAAGCTGGCTACACCTTC. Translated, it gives CASSPGGAEAGYTF.

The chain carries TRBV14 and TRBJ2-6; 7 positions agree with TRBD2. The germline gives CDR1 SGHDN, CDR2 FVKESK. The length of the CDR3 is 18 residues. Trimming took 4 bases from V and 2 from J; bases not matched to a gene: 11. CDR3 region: CASSLLAGVNTGANVLTF. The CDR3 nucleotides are TGTGCCAGCAGCCTCTTGGCGGGGGTGAACACTGGGGCCAACGTCCTGACTTTC.

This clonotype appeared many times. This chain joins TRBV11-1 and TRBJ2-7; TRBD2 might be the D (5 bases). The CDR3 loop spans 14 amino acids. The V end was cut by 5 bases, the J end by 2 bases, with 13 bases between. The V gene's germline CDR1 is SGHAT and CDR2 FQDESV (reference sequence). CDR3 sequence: CASSASGGPYEQYF. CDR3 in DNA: TGTGCCAGCAGCGCGTCCGGAGGACCCTACGAGCAGTACTTC.

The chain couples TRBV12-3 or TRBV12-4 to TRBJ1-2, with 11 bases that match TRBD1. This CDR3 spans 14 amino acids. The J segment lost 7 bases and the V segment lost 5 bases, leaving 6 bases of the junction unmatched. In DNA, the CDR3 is TGTGCCAGCAGTCCCAGGACAGGGGGCTTTGGCTACACCTTC. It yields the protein CASSPRTGGFGYTF.

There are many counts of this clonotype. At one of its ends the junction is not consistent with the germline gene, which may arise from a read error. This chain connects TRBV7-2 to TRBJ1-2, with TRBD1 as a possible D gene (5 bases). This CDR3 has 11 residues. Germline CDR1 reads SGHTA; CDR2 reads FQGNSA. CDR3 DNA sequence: TGTGCCAGCAGCTTAGTAGGAGGGGTTTTCTTC. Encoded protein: CASSLVGGVFF.

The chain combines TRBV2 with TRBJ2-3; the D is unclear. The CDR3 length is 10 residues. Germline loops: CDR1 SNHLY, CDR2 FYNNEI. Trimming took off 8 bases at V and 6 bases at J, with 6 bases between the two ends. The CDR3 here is CASEMDTQYF. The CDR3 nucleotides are TGTGCCAGCGAGATGGATACGCAGTATTTT.

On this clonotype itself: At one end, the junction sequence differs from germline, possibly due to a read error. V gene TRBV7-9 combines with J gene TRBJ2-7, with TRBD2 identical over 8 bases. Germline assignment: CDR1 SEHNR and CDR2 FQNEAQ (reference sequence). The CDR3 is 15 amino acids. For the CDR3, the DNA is TGTGCCAGCAGCTTGCGGGGGGCTCGATCCTACAAGCAGTACTTC. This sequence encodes CASSLRGARSYKQYF.

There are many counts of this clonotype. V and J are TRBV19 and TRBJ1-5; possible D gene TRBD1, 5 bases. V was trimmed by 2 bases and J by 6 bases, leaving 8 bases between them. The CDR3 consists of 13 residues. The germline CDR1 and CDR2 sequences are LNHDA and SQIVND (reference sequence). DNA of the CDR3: TGTGCCAGTAGTATATGGGGGGGTCAGCCCCAGCATTTT. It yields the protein CASSIWGGQPQHF.

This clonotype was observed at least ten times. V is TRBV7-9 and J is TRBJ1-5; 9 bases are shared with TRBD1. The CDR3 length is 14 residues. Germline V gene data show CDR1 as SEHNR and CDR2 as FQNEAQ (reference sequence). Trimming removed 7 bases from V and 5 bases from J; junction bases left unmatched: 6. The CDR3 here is CASTTDRGDQPQHF. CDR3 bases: TGTGCCAGCACGACCGACAGGGGGGATCAGCCCCAGCATTTT.

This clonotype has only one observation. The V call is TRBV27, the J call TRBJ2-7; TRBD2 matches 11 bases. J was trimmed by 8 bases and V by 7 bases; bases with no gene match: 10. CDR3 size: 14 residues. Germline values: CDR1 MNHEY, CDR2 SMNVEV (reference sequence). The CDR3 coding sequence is TGTGCCAGCACCCTGACTAGCGGGGCTTTAAAGCAGTACTTC. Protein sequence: CASTLTSGALKQYF.

In nucleotides, the CDR3 is TGTGCCAGCAGCTTATGGGCGACAGGGGGTGTGACGGGCACTGAAGCTTTCTTT. It specifies CASSLWATGGVTGTEAFF. The chain carries TRBV7-2 and TRBJ1-1; TRBD1 matches at 9 bases. Germline V CDR1 and CDR2: SGHTA, FQGNSA. J gave up 4 bases and V 2 bases, and 14 bases lay outside the gene matches. The CDR3 sequence is 18 residues long.

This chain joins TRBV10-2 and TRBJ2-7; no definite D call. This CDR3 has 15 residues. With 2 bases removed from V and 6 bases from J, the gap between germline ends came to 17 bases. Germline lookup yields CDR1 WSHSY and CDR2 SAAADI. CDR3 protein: CASSEGRSFALEQYF. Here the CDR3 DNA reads TGCGCCAGCAGTGAGGGCAGGAGCTTTGCGCTCGAGCAGTACTTC.

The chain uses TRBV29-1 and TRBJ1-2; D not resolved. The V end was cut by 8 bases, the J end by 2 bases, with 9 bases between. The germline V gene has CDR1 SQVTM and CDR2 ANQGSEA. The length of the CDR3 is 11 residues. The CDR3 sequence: CSQDGNYGYTF. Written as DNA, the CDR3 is TGCAGCCAAGACGGCAACTATGGCTACACCTTC.

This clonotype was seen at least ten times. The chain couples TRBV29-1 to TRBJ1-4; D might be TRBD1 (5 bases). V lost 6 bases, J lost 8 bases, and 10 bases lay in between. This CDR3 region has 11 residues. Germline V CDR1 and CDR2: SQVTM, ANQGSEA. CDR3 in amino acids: CSVRVLEKLFF. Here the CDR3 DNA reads TGCAGCGTCAGGGTTCTGGAAAAACTGTTTTTT.

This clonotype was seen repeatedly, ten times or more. In DNA form, the CDR3 reads TGTGCCAGCACCGGGGTCGGGGAGCTGTTTTTT. Residues: CASTGVGELFF. This rearrangement joins TRBV7-9 to TRBJ2-2; D may be TRBD2 (5 bases). CDR3 length: 11 amino acids. The V gene's germline CDR1 is SEHNR and CDR2 FQNEAQ (reference sequence). Trimming took 7 bases from V and 7 from J, leaving 7 bases between them.

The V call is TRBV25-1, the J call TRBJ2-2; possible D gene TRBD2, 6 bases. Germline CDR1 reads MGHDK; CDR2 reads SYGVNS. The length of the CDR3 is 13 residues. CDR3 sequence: CAGGTGNTGELFF. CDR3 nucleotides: TGTGCGGGCGGGACGGGAAACACCGGGGAGCTGTTTTTT.

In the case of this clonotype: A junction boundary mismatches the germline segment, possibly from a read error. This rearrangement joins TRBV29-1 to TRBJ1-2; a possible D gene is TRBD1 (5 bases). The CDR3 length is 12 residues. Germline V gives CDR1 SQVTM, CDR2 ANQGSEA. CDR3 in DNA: TGCAGCGTTTCGGGGACTAACCATGGCTACACCTTC. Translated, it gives CSVSGTNHGYTF. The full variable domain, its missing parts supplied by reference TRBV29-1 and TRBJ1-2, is SAVISQKPSRDICQRGTSLTIQCQVDSQVTMMFWYRQQPGQSLTLIATANQGSEATYESGFVIDKFPISRPNLTFSTLTVSNMSPEDSSIYLCSVSGTNHGYTFGSGTRLTVV.

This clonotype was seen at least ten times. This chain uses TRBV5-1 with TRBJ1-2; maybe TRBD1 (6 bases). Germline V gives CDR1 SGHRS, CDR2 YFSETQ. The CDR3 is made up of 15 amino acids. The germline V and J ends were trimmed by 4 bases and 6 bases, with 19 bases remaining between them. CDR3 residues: CASSTTGFGRNGYTF. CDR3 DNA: TGCGCCAGCAGCACCACAGGGTTCGGAAGGAATGGCTACACCTTC. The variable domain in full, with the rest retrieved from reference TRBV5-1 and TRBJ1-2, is KAGVTQTPRYLIKTRGQQVTLSCSPISGHRSVSWYQQTPGQGLQFLFEYFSETQRNKGNFPGRFSGRQFSNSRSEMNVSTLELGDSALYLCASSTTGFGRNGYTFGSGTRLTVV.